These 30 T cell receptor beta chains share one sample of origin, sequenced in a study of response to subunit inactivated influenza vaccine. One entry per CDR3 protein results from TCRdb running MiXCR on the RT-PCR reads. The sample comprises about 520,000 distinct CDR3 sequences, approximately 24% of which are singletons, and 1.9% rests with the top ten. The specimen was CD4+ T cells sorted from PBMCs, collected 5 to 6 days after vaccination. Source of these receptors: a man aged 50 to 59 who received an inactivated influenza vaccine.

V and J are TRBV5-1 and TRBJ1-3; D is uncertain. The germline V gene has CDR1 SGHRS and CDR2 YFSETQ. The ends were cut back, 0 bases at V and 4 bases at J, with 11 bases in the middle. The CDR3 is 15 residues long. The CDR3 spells CASSLEGRAGNTIYF. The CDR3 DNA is TGCGCCAGCAGCTTGGAGGGAAGAGCCGGAAACACCATATATTTT.

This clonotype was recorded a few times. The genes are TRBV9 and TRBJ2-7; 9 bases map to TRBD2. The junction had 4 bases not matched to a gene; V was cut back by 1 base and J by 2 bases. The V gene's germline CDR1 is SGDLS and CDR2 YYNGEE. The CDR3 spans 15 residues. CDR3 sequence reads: CASSVIAGETYEQYF. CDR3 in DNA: TGTGCCAGCAGCGTAATAGCGGGAGAAACCTACGAGCAGTACTTC.

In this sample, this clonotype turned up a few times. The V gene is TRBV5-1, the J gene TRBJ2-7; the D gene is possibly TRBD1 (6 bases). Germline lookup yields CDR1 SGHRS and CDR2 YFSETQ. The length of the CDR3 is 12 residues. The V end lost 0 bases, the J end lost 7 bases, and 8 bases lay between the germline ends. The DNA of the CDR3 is TGCGCCAGCAGCTTGGACCAGGGGGAGCAGTACTTC. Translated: CASSLDQGEQYF.

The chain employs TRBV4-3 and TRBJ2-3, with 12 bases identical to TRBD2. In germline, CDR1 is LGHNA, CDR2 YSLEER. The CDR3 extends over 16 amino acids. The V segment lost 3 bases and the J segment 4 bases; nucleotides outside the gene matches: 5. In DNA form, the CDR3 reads TGCGCCAGCAGCCAGACCCGGACTAGCGGGGCAGATACGCAGTATTTT. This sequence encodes CASSQTRTSGADTQYF.

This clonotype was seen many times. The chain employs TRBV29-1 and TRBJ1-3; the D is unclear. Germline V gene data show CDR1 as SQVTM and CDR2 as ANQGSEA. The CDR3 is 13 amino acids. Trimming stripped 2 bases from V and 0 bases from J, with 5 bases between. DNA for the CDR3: TGCAGCGTTGAATCAGGCTCTGGAAACACCATATATTTT. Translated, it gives CSVESGSGNTIYF.

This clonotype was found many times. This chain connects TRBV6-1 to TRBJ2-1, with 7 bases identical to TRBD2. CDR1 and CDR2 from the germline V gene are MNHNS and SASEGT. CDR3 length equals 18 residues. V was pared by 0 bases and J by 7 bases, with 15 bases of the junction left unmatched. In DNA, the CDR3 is TGTGCCAGCAGTGAAGCGAGTTATCTCTCCGCGGGGGTTAATGAGCAGTTCTTC. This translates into CASSEASYLSAGVNEQFF.

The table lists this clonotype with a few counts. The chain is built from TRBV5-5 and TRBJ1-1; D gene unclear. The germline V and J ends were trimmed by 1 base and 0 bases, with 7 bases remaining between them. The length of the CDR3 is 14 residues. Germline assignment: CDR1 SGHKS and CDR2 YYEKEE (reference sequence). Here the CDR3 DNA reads TGTGCCAGCAGCTTGTGGAGGGTGAACACTGAAGCTTTCTTT. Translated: CASSLWRVNTEAFF.

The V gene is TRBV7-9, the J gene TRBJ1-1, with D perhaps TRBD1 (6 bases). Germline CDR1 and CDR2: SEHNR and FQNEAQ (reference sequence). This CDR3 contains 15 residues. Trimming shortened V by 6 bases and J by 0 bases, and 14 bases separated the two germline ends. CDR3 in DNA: TGTGCCAGCAGACTTCCAAGGGACATGAACACTGAAGCTTTCTTT. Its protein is CASRLPRDMNTEAFF.

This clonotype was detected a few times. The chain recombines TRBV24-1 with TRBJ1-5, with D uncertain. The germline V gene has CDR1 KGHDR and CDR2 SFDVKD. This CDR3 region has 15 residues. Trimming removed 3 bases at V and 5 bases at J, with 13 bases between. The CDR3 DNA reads TGTGCCACCAGTGATGGGGTGGGAAGGGATCAGCCCCAGCATTTT. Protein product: CATSDGVGRDQPQHF.

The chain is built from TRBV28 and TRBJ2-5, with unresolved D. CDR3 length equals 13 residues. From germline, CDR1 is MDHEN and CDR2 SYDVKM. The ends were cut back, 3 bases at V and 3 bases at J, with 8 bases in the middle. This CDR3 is CASSFRWEETQYF. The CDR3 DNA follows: TGTGCCAGCAGTTTTAGATGGGAAGAGACCCAGTACTTC.

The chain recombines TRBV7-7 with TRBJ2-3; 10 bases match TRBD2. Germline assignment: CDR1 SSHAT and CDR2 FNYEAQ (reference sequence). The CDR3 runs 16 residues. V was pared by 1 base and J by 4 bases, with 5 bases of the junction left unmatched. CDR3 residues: CASSLGPAGGADTQYF. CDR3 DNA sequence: TGTGCCAGCAGCTTAGGCCCAGCGGGAGGGGCAGATACGCAGTATTTT.

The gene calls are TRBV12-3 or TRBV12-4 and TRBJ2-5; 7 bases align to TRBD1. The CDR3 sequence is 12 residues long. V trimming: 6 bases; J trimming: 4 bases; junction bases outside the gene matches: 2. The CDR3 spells CASSRDRETQYF. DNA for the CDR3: TGTGCCAGCAGCCGGGACAGAGAGACCCAGTACTTC.

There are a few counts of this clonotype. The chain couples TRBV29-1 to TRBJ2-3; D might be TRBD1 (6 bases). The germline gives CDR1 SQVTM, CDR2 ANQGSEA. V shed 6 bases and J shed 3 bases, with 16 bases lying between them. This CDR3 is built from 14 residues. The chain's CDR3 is CSVGRTETTDTQYF. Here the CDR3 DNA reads TGCAGCGTGGGAAGGACAGAAACAACAGATACGCAGTATTTT.

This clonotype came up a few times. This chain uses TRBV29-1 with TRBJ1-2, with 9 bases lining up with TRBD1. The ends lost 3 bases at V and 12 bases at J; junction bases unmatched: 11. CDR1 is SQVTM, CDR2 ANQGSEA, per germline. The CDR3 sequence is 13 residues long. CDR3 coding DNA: TGCAGCGTTGATCGTGGTACAGGGGGCAGGGACACCTTC. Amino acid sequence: CSVDRGTGGRDTF.

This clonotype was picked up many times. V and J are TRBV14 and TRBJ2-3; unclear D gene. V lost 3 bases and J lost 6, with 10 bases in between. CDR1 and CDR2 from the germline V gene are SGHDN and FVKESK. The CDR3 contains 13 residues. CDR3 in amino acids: CASSQSVGDTQYF. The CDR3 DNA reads TGTGCCAGCAGCCAGTCGGTCGGGGATACGCAGTATTTT.

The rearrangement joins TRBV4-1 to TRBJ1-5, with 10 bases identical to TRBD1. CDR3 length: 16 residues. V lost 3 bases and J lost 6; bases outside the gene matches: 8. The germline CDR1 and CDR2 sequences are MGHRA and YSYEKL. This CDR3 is CASSQTTTGGGQPQHF. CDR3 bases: TGCGCCAGCAGCCAGACCACGACAGGGGGCGGTCAGCCCCAGCATTTT.

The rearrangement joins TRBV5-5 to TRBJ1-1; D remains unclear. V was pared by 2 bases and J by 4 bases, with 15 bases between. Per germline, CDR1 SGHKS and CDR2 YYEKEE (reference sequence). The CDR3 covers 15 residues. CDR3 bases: TGTGCCAGCAGCTTAACCCCGGGGAGGAGCACTGAAGCTTTCTTT. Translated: CASSLTPGRSTEAFF.

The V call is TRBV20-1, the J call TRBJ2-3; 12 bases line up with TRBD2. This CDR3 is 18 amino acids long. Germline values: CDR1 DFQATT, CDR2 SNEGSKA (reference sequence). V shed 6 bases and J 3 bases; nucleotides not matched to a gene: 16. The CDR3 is CSAYSPGLAGRLTDTQYF. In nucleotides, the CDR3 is TGCAGTGCGTATTCCCCGGGACTAGCGGGCCGTTTGACAGATACGCAGTATTTT.

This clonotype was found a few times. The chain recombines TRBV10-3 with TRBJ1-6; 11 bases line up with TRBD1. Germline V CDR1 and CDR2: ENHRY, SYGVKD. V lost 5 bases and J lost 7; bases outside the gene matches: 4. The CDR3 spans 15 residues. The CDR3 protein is CAISSRDRGNSPLHF. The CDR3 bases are TGTGCCATCAGTTCCCGGGACAGGGGGAATTCACCCCTCCACTTT.

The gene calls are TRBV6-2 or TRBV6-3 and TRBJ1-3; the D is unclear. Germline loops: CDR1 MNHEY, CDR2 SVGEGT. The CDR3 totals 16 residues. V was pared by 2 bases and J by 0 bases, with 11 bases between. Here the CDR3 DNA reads TGTGCCAGCAGTTACCAACAGCCACGCTCTGGAAACACCATATATTTT. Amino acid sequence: CASSYQQPRSGNTIYF.

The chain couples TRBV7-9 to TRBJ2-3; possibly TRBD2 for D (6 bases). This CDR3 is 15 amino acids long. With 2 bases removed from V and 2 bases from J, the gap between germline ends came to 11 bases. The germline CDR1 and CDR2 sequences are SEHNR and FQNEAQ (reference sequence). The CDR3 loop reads CASSLTGGITDTQYF. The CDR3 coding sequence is TGTGCCAGCAGCTTAACTGGCGGGATCACAGATACGCAGTATTTT.

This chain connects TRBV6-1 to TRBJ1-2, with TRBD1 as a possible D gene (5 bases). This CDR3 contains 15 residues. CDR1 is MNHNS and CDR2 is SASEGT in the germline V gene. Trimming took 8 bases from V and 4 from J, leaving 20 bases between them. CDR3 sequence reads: CASERGYLGPYGYTF. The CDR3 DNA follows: TGTGCCAGCGAACGGGGGTATCTGGGTCCCTATGGCTACACCTTC.

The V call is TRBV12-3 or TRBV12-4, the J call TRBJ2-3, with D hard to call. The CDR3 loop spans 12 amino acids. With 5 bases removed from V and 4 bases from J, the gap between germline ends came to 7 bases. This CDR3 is CASSHHADTQYF. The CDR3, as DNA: TGTGCCAGCAGTCATCACGCAGATACGCAGTATTTT.

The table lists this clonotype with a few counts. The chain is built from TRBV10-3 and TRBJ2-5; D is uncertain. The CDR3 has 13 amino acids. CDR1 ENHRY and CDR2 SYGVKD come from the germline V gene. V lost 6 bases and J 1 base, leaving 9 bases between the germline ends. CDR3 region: CAIRGSGQETQYF. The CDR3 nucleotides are TGTGCCATCAGGGGCTCGGGCCAAGAGACCCAGTACTTC.

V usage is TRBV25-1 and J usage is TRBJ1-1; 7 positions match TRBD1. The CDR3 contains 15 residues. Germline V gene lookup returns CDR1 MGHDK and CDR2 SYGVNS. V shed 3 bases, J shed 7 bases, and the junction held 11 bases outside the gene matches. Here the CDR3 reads CASSETGIINFEAFF. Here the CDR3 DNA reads TGTGCCAGCAGTGAGACAGGGATCATAAATTTTGAAGCTTTCTTT.

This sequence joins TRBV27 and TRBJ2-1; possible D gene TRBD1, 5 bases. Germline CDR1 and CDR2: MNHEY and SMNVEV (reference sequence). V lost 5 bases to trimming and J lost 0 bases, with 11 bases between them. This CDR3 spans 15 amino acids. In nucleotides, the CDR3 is TGTGCCAGCAGTACCGGACAAATCTCCTACAATGAGCAGTTCTTC. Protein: CASSTGQISYNEQFF.

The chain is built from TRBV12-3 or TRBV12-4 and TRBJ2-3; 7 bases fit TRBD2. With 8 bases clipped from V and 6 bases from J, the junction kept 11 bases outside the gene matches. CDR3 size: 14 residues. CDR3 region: CASASGIPGDTQYF. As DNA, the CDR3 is TGTGCCAGCGCTAGCGGCATTCCGGGGGATACGCAGTATTTT.

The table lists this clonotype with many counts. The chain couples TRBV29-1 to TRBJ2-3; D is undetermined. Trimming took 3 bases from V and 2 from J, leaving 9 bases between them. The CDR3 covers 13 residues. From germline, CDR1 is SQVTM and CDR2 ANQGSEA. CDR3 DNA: TGCAGCGTTGACCTGGGCCACACAGATACGCAGTATTTT. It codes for CSVDLGHTDTQYF.

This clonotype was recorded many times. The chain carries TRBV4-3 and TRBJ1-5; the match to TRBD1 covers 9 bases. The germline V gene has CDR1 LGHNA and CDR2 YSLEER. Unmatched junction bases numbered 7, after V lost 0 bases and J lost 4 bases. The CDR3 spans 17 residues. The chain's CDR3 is CASSQDWDRDPNQPQHF. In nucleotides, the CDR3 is TGCGCCAGCAGCCAAGACTGGGACAGGGACCCAAATCAGCCCCAGCATTTT.

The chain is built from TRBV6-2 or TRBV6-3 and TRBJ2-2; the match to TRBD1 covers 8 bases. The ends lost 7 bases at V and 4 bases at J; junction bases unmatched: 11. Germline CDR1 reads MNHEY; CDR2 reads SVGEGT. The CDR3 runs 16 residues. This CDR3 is CASTIDRGVFTGELFF. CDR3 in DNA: TGTGCCAGCACCATTGACAGGGGCGTTTTCACCGGGGAGCTGTTTTTT.